Presented here are 22 T cell receptor beta chains from one specimen sequenced in a study of blood T cell repertoires in COVID-19. TCRdb's table, derived via immunoSEQ multiplex PCR, lists solely in-frame clones and lacks some. The sample yields more than 150,000 clones, around three quarters seen once. Sequenced material: peripheral blood. Receptors originate from a man aged 60-69 years with active or convalescent COVID-19.

The chain has TRBV5-8 and TRBJ1-5; D is perhaps TRBD1 (5 bases). This CDR3 is 15 amino acids long. V was clipped by 3 bases and J by 4 bases, with 14 bases between them. The V gene's germline CDR1 is SGHTS and CDR2 YDEGEE. CDR3 in DNA: TGTGCCAGCAGCTCTCGGTCAGGGCGGAATCAGCCCCAGCATTTT. It encodes CASSSRSGRNQPQHF.

The chain carries TRBV5-4 and TRBJ2-1; 10 bases line up with TRBD2. Per germline, CDR1 SGHNT and CDR2 YYREEE (reference sequence). CDR3 size: 14 residues. J gave up 8 bases and V 5 bases, and 7 bases lay outside the gene matches. CDR3 sequence reads: CASRASSGSDEQFF. DNA of the CDR3: TGTGCCAGCAGGGCGTCTAGCGGGAGTGATGAGCAGTTCTTC.

The chain recombines TRBV11-2 with TRBJ2-1, with a possible D match to TRBD1 (5 bases). The ends were cut back, 1 base at V and 6 bases at J, with 10 bases in the middle. This CDR3 is 14 amino acids long. Germline V lookup: CDR1 SGHAT, CDR2 FQNNGV. This CDR3 reads CASSLGQGGNEQFF. The CDR3 region has the DNA TGTGCCAGCAGCTTAGGTCAGGGTGGCAATGAGCAGTTCTTC.

The CDR3 loop is CASSLMSGSYNEQFF. Here the CDR3 DNA reads TGTGCCAGCAGCTTAATGTCGGGATCCTACAATGAGCAGTTCTTC. The J gene is TRBJ2-1, the V gene TRBV7-3; D is possibly TRBD2 (5 bases). This CDR3 is built from 15 residues. V was trimmed by 1 base and J by 1 base, leaving 8 bases between them. Germline V gene data show CDR1 as SGHTA and CDR2 as FQGTGA.

The chain uses TRBV5-4 and TRBJ2-2, with D possibly being TRBD2 (5 bases). V dropped 9 bases and J dropped 8 bases, with 17 bases sitting between them. The CDR3 runs 13 residues. Germline loops: CDR1 SGHNT, CDR2 YYREEE (reference sequence). The CDR3 DNA reads TGTGCCACCACACCCGGGGTAGTTGGGGAGCTGTTTTTT. It specifies CATTPGVVGELFF. The full variable domain, with the rest looked up from reference TRBV5-4 and TRBJ2-2, is ETGVTQSPTHLIKTRGQQVTLRCSSQSGHNTVSWYQQALGQGPQFIFQYYREEENGRGNFPPRFSGLQFPNYSSELNVNALELDDSALYLCATTPGVVGELFFGEGSRLTVL.

This chain connects TRBV19 to TRBJ1-2, with D perhaps matching TRBD1 (6 bases). Germline V gives CDR1 LNHDA, CDR2 SQIVND (reference sequence). The V end was cut by 7 bases, the J end by 4 bases, with 13 bases between. The CDR3 runs to 13 residues. Here the CDR3 DNA reads TGTGCCAGTACCCAACAGGGCGCCTATGGCTACACCTTC. Residues: CASTQQGAYGYTF.

The chain uses TRBV7-8 and TRBJ2-3, with D possibly being TRBD1 (6 bases). Germline CDR1 SGHVS, CDR2 FQNEAQ. Between the trimmed V and J ends, which lost 5 bases and 4 bases, there was a span of 10 bases. The length of the CDR3 is 13 residues. The CDR3 loop is CASSTGMADTQYF. The CDR3 DNA reads as TGTGCCAGCAGCACAGGGATGGCAGATACGCAGTATTTT.

The rearrangement links TRBV7-8 to TRBJ2-5; no firm D call. Germline V gene sequence: CDR1 SGHVS, CDR2 FQNEAQ. The CDR3 has 16 amino acids. V lost 5 bases and J 0 bases, leaving 16 bases between the germline ends. CDR3 protein: CASSRGRPGYQETQYF. The CDR3 DNA sequence: TGTGCCAGCAGCCGAGGCCGGCCCGGGTACCAAGAGACCCAGTACTTC.

This clone appeared a single time. V and J are TRBV6-4 and TRBJ2-5; D ambiguous. Germline V gene data show CDR1 as MRHNA and CDR2 as SNTAGT. This CDR3 is 13 amino acids long. V lost 3 bases and J 7 bases, leaving 12 bases between the germline ends. The CDR3 DNA sequence: TGTGCCAGCAGTGAGGAGACGGGTGGGACCCAGTACTTC. This encodes CASSEETGGTQYF.

The CDR3 coding sequence is TGTGCCAGTAGTACGGGACTAGCGGGGTTCGTGTCCCAATTTCCCAATGAGCAGTTCTTC. This sequence encodes CASSTGLAGFVSQFPNEQFF. The chain employs TRBV19 and TRBJ2-1, with 13 positions matching TRBD2. After removal of 4 bases from V and 6 bases from J, the junction contained 18 bases not matched to a gene. The CDR3 has 20 residues. Germline V CDR1 and CDR2: LNHDA, SQIVND (reference sequence).

In this sample, this clone turned up a few times. The V call is TRBV19, the J call TRBJ1-2; D is uncertain. The CDR3 sequence is 13 residues long. The germline V and J ends were trimmed by 5 bases and 8 bases, with 15 bases remaining between them. Germline V gene sequence: CDR1 LNHDA, CDR2 SQIVND (reference sequence). CDR3 region: CASSPRRAGGYTF. The CDR3 DNA reads as TGTGCCAGTAGTCCTCGGAGGGCGGGGGGCTACACCTTC. Complete variable domain (other parts from reference TRBV19 and TRBJ1-2): DGGITQSPKYLFRKEGQNVTLSCEQNLNHDAMYWYRQDPGQGLRLIYYSQIVNDFQKGDIAEGYSVSREKKESFPLTVTSAQKNPTAFYLCASSPRRAGGYTFGSGTRLTVV.

This sequence joins TRBV5-4 and TRBJ2-2; D might be TRBD1 (5 bases). This CDR3 has 14 amino acids. V was trimmed by 1 base and J by 7 bases, leaving 11 bases between them. Germline V CDR1 and CDR2: SGHNT, YYREEE (reference sequence). The CDR3 DNA reads TGTGCCAGCAGCTTGTCAGGGAAGGTCGGGGAGCTGTTTTTT. As protein: CASSLSGKVGELFF.

The chain is built from TRBV28 and TRBJ2-5; 8 bases are a match to TRBD1. The CDR3 is 16 residues long. CDR1 is MDHEN, CDR2 SYDVKM, per germline. V lost 2 bases and J lost 5; bases outside the gene matches: 10. In DNA, the CDR3 is TGTGCCAGCAGTTTAGGTCCCCAGGGGGCAAGGGAGACCCAGTACTTC. Protein product: CASSLGPQGARETQYF.

The chain has TRBV27 and TRBJ1-2; D ambiguous. From germline, CDR1 is MNHEY and CDR2 SMNVEV (reference sequence). This CDR3 comprises 14 residues. V was clipped by 0 bases and J by 0 bases, with 5 bases between them. This CDR3 is CASSLSAANYGYTF. The CDR3 nucleotides read TGTGCCAGCAGTTTATCTGCAGCTAACTATGGCTACACCTTC.

The rearrangement joins TRBV21-1 to TRBJ1-2. TRBV21-1 is tagged as a pseudogene. This CDR3 has 18 residues. The CDR3 bases are TGTGCCAGCAGCAAGGAAAGCCTCCGAGGGTTGAGGACCTATGGCTACACCTTC. The encoded protein is CASSKESLRGLRTYGYTF.

The chain employs TRBV19 and TRBJ2-7; 9 nucleotides match TRBD1. CDR3 length: 16 amino acids. Trimming cost V 1 base and J 0 bases; bases outside gene matches: 4. The germline CDR1 and CDR2 sequences are LNHDA and SQIVND (reference sequence). The CDR3 DNA is TGTGCCAGTAGTATAGGGGGACAGGGTCACTCCTACGAGCAGTACTTC. This gives the protein CASSIGGQGHSYEQYF.

The V gene is TRBV27, the J gene TRBJ2-1; 13 bases map to TRBD2. The germline V gene encodes CDR1 MNHEY and CDR2 SMNVEV (reference sequence). There are 17 residues in the CDR3. Trimming cost V 7 bases and J 0 bases; bases outside gene matches: 6. CDR3 in DNA: TGTGCCAGCACGGGACTAGCGGGACTCAGCTCCTACAATGAGCAGTTCTTC. As protein: CASTGLAGLSSYNEQFF.

This clone was recorded only once. The chain has TRBV25-1 and TRBJ2-1; 11 nucleotides align to TRBD2. CDR1 and CDR2 from the germline V gene are MGHDK and SYGVNS. V shed 7 bases and J 8 bases; nucleotides not matched to a gene: 7. This CDR3 comprises 14 residues. The CDR3 sequence: CASTSSGRFDEQFF. CDR3 coding DNA: TGTGCCAGCACTTCTAGCGGGAGGTTCGATGAGCAGTTCTTC.

This clone was detected once. The chain combines TRBV27 with TRBJ2-5, with 8 bases identical to TRBD1. CDR1 and CDR2 (germline): MNHEY, SMNVEV (reference sequence). The length of the CDR3 is 13 residues. With V trimmed by 8 bases and J by 1 base, 3 bases remained unmatched. The CDR3 loop is CASAQGAQETQYF. In DNA, the CDR3 is TGTGCCAGCGCTCAGGGGGCCCAAGAGACCCAGTACTTC.

This clone appeared a few times. The V gene is TRBV6-6, the J gene TRBJ1-1; 11 bases fit TRBD1. CDR3 length: 14 amino acids. Germline CDR1 MNHNY, CDR2 SVGAGI (reference sequence). The junction had 7 bases not matched to a gene; V was cut back by 7 bases and J by 6 bases. The CDR3 region has the DNA TGTGCCAGCACCGTACCGGGACAGGGGGCTGAAGCTTTCTTT. Translating gives CASTVPGQGAEAFF.

The rearrangement joins TRBV11-2 to TRBJ2-1, with D hard to call. Germline CDR1 SGHAT, CDR2 FQNNGV. The ends were cut back, 8 bases at V and 4 bases at J, with 12 bases in the middle. The CDR3 sequence is 13 residues long. CDR3 coding DNA: TGTGCCAGCGACCCAGGCTTGTACAATGAGCAGTTCTTC. Its protein is CASDPGLYNEQFF.

This chain uses TRBV3-1 (or the pseudogene TRBV3-2) with TRBJ1-5; D not certain. The CDR3 runs 13 residues. CDR1 and CDR2 (germline): LGHDT, YNNKEL (reference sequence). Trimming removed 4 bases from V and 6 bases from J, with 10 bases in between. CDR3 residues: CASSPFEGQPQHF. The CDR3 DNA is TGTGCCAGCAGCCCCTTTGAGGGTCAGCCCCAGCATTTT.